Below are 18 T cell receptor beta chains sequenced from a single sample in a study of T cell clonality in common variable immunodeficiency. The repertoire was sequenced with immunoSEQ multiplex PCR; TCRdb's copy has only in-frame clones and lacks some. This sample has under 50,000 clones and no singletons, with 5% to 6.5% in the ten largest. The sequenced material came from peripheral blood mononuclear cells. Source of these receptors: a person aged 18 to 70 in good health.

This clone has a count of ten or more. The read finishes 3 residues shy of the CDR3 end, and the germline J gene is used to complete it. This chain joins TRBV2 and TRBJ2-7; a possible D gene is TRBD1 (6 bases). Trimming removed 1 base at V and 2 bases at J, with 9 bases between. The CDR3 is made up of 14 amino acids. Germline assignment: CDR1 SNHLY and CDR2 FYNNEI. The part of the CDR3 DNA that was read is TGTGCCAGCAGTGAAGGGCAGGGGACCTACGAG. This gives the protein CASSEGQGTYE. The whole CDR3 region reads CASSEGQGTYEQYF.

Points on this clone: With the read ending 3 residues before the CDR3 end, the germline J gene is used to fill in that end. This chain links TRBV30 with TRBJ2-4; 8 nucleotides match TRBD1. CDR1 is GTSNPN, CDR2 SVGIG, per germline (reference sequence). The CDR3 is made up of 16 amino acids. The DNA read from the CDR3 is TGTGCCTGGAAACCGGGCAGGGGGCGATCTCACTATGGT. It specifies CAWKPGRGRSHYG. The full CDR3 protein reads CAWKPGRGRSHYGQYF. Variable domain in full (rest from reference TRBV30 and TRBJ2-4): SQTIHQWPATLVQPVGSPLSLECTVEGTSNPNLYWYRQAAGRGLQLLFYSVGIGQISSEVPQNLSASRPQDRQFILSSKKLLLSDSGFYLCAWKPGRGRSHYGQYFGAGTRLSVL.

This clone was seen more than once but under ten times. The part of the CDR3 DNA that was read is TGCAGCGTTCGGGGGTCGATAAATCAGCCC. It codes for CSVRGSINQP. From start to end, the CDR3 is CSVRGSINQPQHF. J is TRBJ1-5 and V is TRBV29-1, with a possible D match to TRBD1 (5 bases). From the germline J gene comes the end of the CDR3, since the read stops 3 residues before it. Per the germline V gene, CDR1 is SQVTM and CDR2 is ANQGSEA. The V end was cut by 5 bases, the J end by 4 bases, with 12 bases between. This CDR3 region has 13 residues.

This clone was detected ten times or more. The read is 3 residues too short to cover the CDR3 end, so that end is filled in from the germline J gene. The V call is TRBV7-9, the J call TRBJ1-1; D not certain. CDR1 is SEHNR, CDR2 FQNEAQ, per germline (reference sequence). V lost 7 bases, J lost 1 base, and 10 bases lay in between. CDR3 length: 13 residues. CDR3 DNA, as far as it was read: TGTGCCAGCACCGTCCGACAGAACACTGAA. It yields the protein CASTVRQNTE. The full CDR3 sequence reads CASTVRQNTEAFF.

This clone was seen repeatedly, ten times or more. The CDR3 bases that were read are TGCGCCAGCAGCCGAACTTTCATAGCGGGGGGGATGGATACG. Translating it yields CASSRTFIAGGMDT. The entire CDR3 is CASSRTFIAGGMDTQYF. V usage is TRBV4-1 and J usage is TRBJ2-3; 11 nucleotides match TRBD2. The CDR3 end lies 3 residues beyond the end of the read and is filled in from the germline J gene. Germline lookup yields CDR1 MGHRA and CDR2 YSYEKL. The CDR3 is 17 residues long. J gave up 6 bases and V 4 bases, and 12 bases lay outside the gene matches.

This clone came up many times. CDR3: CAIEGQGARGYTF. The part of the CDR3 DNA that was read is TGTGCCATCGAAGGACAGGGGGCGCGAGGC. The rearrangement joins TRBV10-3 to TRBJ1-2; 11 bases fit TRBD1. With the read ending 3 residues before the CDR3 end, the germline J gene is used to fill in that end. CDR1 is ENHRY and CDR2 is SYGVKD in the germline V gene. CDR3 length: 13 residues.

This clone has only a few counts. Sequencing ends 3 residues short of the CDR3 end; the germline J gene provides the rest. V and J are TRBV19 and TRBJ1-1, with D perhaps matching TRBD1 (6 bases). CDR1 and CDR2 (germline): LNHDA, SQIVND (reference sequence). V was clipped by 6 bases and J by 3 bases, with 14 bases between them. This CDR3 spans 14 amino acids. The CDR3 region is CASSPTGWDTEAFF. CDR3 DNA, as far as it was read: TGTGCCAGTAGCCCGACAGGTTGGGACACTGAA.

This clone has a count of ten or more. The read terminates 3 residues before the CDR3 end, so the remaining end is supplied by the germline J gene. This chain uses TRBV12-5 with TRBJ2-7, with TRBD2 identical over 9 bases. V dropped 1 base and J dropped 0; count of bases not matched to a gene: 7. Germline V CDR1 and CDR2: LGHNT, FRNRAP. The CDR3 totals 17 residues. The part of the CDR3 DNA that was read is TGTGCTAGTGGTTTGGCTAAAGCGGGGGGCTTCTCCTACGAG. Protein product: CASGLAKAGGFSYE. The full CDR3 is CASGLAKAGGFSYEQYF.

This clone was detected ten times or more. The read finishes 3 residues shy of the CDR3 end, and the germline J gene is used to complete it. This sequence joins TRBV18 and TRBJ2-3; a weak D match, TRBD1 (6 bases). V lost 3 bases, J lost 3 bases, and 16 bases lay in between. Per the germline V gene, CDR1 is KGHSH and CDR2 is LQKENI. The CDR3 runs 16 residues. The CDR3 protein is CASSPQWQGRTDTQYF. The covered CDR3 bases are TGTGCCAGCTCACCGCAGTGGCAGGGGAGAACAGATACG. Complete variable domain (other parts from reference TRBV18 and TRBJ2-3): NAGVMQNPRHLVRRRGQEARLRCSPMKGHSHVYWYRQLPEEGLKFMVYLQKENIIDESGMPKERFSAEFPKEGPSILRIQQVVRGDSAAYFCASSPQWQGRTDTQYFGPGTRLTVL.

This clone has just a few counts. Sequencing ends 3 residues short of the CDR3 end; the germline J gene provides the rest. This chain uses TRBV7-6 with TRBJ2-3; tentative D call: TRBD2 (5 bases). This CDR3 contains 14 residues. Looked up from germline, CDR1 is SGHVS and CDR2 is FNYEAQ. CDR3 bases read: TGTGCCAGCAGCCTTCGACCTAGCAATCAGCCG. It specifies CASSLRPSNQP. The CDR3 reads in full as CASSLRPSNQPQYF.

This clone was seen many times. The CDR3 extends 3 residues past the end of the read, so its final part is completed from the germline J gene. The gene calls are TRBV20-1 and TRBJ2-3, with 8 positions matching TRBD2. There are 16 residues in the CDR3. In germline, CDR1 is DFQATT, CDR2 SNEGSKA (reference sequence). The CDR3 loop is CSARDQVAGTLGAQYF. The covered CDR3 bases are TGCAGTGCTAGAGATCAGGTAGCGGGGACCCTTGGGGCG.

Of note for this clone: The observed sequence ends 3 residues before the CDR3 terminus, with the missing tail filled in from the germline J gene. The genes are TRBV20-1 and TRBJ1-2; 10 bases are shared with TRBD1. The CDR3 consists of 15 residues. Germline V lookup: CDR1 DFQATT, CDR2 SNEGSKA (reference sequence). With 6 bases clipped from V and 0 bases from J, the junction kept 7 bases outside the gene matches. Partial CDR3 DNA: TGCAGTGCCCGGGACAGGGGTGCGTCTAACTATGGC. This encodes CSARDRGASNYG. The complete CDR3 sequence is CSARDRGASNYGYTF.

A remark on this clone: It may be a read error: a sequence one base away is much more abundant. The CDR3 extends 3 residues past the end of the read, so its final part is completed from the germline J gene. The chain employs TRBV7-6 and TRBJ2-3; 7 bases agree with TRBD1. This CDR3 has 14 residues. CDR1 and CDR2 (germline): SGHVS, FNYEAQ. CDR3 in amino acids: CASSPGQSNQPQYF. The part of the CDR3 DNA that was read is TGTGCCAGCAGCCCGGGACAGAGCAATCAGCCG.

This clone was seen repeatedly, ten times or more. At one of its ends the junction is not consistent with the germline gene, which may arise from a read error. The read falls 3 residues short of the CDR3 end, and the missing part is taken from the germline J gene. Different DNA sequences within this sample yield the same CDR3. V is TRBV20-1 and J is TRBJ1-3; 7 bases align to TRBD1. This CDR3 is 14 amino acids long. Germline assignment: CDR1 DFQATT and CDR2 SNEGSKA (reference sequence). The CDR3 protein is CSAQDRTSGNTIYF. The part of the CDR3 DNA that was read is TGCAGTGCTCAGGACAGGACCTCTGGAAACACG.

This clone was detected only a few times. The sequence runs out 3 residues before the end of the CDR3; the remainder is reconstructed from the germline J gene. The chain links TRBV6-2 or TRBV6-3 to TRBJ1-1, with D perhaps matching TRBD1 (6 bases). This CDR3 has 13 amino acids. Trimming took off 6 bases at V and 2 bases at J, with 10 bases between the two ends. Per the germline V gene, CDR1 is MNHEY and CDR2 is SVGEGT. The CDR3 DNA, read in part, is TGTGCCAGCAGAAAGACAGGAAACACTGAA. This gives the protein CASRKTGNTE. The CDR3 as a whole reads CASRKTGNTEAFF.

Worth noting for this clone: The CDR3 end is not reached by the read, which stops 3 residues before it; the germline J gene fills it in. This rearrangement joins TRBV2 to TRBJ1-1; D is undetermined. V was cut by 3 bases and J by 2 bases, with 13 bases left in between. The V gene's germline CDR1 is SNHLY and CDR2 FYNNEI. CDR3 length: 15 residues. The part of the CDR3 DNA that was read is TGTGCCAGCAGTGACCTCGCCAGTCACAACACTGAA. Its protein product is CASSDLASHNTE. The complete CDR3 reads CASSDLASHNTEAFF. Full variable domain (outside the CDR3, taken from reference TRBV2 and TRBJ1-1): EPEVTQTPSHQVTQMGQEVILRCVPISNHLYFYWYRQILGQKVEFLVSFYNNEISEKSEIFDDQFSVERPDGSNFTLKIRSTKLEDSAMYFCASSDLASHNTEAFFGQGTRLTVV.

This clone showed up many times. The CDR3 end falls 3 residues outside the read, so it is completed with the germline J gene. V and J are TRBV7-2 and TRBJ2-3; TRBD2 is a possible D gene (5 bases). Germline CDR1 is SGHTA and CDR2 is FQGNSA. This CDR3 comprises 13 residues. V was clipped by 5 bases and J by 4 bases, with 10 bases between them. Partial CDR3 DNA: TGTGCCAGCAGCCCCCTACTAGCAGATACG. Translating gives CASSPLLADT. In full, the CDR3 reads CASSPLLADTQYF.

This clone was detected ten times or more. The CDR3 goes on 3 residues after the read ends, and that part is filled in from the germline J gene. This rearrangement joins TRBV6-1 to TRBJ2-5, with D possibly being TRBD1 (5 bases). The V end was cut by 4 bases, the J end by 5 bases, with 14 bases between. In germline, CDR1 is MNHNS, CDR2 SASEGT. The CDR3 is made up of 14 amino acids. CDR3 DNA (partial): TGTGCCAGCAGTGGCACAGGCGGCCGCGAGACC. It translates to CASSGTGGRET. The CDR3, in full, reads CASSGTGGRETQYF.